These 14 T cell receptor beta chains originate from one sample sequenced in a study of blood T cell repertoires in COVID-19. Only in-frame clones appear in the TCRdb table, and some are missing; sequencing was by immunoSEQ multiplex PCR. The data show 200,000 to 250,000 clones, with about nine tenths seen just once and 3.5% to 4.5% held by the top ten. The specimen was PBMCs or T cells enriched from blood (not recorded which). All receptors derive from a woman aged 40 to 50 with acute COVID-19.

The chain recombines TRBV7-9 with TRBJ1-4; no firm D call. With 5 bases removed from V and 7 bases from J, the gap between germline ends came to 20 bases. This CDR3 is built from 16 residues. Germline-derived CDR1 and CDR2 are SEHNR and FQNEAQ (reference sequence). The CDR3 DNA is TGTGCCAGCAGCCCGGTAATGGGTGTGGGGAGTGAAAAACTGTTTTTT. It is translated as CASSPVMGVGSEKLFF.

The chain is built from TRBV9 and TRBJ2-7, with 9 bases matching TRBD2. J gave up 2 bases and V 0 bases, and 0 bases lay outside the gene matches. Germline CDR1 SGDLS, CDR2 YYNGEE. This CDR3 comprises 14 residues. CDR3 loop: CASSVGGGAYEQYF. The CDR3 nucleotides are TGTGCCAGCAGCGTAGGCGGGGGGGCCTACGAGCAGTACTTC.

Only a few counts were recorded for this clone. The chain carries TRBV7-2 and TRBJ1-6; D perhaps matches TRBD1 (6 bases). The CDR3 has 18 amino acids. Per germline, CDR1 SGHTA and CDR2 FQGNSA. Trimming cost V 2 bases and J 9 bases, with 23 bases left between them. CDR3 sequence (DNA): TGTGCCAGCAGCTTAATTCCCGGCCGGGCTAGACAGGTTTCACCCCTCCACTTT. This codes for CASSLIPGRARQVSPLHF.

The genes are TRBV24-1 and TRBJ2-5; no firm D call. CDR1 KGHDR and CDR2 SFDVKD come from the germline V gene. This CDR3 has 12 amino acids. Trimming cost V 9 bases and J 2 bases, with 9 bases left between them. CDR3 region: CATETRQETQYF. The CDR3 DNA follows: TGTGCCACCGAGACAAGACAAGAGACCCAGTACTTC.

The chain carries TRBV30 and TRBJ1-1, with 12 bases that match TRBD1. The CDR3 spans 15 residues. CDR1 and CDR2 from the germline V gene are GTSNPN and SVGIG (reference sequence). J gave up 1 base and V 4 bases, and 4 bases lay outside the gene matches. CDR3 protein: CAWIGTGGANTEAFF. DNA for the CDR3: TGTGCCTGGATCGGGACAGGGGGCGCGAACACTGAAGCTTTCTTT.

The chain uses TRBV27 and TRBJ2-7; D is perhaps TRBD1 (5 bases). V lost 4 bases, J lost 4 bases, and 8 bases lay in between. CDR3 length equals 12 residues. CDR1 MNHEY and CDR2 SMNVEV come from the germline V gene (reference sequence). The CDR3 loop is CASSSTGYEQYF. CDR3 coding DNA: TGTGCCAGCAGTTCCACAGGTTACGAGCAGTACTTC.

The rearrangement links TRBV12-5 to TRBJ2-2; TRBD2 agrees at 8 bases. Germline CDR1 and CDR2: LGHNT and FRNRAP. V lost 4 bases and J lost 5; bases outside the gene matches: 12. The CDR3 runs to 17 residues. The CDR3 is CASGSIRGGRQTGELFF. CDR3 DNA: TGTGCTAGTGGTTCAATTCGGGGGGGCCGACAAACCGGGGAGCTGTTTTTT.

CDR3 DNA: TGTGCCAGCAGCTTAGAGGCGGGGGCCGCGAGGGAGCAGTACTTC. Residues: CASSLEAGAAREQYF. The chain carries TRBV7-9 and TRBJ2-7; the D gene is possibly TRBD2 (7 bases). V lost 1 base to trimming and J lost 7 bases, with 17 bases between them. The CDR3 has 15 residues. Per the germline V gene, CDR1 is SEHNR and CDR2 is FQNEAQ (reference sequence).

The CDR3 spells CASSSRGSGGEGDTQYF. The DNA for the CDR3 is TGTGCCAGCAGCTCGAGGGGAAGCGGGGGTGAGGGAGATACGCAGTATTTT. The genes are TRBV7-8 and TRBJ2-3; 8 bases are shared with TRBD2. The CDR3 consists of 17 residues. In germline, CDR1 is SGHVS, CDR2 FQNEAQ. The trim removed 4 bases at V and 5 bases at J, leaving 14 bases unmatched.

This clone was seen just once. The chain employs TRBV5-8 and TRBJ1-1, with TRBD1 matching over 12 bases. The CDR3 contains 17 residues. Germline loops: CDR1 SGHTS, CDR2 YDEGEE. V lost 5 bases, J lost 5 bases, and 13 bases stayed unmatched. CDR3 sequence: CASRHRDRGLFITEAFF. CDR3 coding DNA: TGTGCCAGCAGACACCGGGACAGGGGGCTTTTTATTACTGAAGCTTTCTTT.

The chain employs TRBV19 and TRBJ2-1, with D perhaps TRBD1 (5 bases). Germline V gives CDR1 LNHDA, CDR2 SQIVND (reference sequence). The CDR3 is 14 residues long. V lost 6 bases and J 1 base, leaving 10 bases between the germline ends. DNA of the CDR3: TGTGCCAGTAGAACGACAGCTTCCTACAATGAGCAGTTCTTC. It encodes CASRTTASYNEQFF.

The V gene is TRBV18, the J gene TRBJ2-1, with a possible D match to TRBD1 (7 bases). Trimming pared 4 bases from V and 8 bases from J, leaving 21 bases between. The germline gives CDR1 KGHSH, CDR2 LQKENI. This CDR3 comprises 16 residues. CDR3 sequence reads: CASSRKEGTATDEQFF. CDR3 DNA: TGTGCCAGCTCACGTAAGGAGGGGACAGCGACGGATGAGCAGTTCTTC.

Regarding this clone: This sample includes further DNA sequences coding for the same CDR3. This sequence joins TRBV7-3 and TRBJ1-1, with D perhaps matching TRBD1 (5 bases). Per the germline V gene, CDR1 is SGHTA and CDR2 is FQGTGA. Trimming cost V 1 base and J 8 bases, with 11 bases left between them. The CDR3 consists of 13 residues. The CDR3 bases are TGTGCCAGCAGCTTAAACCGGCAGGGAGAAGCTTTCTTT. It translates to CASSLNRQGEAFF.

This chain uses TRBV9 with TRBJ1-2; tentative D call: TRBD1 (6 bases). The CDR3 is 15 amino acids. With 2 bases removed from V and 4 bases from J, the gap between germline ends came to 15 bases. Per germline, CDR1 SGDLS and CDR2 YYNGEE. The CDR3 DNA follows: TGTGCCAGCAGCGTCGGCGGACAGCCTTCCTATGGCTACACCTTC. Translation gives CASSVGGQPSYGYTF.